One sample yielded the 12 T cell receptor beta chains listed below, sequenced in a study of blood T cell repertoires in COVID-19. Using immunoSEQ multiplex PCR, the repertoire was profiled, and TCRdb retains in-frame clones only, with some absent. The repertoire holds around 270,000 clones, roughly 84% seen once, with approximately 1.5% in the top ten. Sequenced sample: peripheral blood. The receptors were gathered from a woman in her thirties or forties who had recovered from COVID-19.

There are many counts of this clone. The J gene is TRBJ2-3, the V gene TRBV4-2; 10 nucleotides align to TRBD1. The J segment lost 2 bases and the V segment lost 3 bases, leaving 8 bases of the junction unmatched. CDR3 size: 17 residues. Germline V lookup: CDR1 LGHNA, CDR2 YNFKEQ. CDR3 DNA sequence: TGTGCCAGCAGCCACCCCGCGGACAGGGGGGCCACAGATACGCAGTATTTT. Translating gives CASSHPADRGATDTQYF.

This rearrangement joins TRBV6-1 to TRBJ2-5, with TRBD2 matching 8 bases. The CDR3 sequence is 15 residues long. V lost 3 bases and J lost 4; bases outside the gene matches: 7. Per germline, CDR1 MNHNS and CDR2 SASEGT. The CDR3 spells CASSDLAGVGETQYF. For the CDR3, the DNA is TGTGCCAGCAGTGACCTAGCGGGCGTGGGAGAGACCCAGTACTTC.

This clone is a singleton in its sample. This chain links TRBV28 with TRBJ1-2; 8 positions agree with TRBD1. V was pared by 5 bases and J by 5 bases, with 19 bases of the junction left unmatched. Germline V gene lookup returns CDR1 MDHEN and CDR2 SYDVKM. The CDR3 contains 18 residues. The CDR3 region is CASSPNERTGSLTYGYTF. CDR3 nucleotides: TGTGCCAGCAGTCCTAACGAGAGGACAGGGTCCTTAACTTATGGCTACACCTTC.

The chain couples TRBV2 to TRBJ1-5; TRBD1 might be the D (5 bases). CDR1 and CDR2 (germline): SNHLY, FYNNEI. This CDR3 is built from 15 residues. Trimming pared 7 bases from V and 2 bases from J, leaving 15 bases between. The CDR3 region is CASTGEGLGNQPQHF. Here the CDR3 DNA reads TGTGCCAGCACGGGGGAGGGTTTGGGCAATCAGCCCCAGCATTTT.

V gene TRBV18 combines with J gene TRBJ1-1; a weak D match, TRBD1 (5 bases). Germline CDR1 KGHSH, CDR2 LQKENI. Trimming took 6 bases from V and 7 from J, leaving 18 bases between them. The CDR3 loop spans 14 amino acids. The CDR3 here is CASSSDSLGREAFF. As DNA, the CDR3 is TGTGCCAGCTCGTCAGACAGCTTGGGTCGTGAAGCTTTCTTT.

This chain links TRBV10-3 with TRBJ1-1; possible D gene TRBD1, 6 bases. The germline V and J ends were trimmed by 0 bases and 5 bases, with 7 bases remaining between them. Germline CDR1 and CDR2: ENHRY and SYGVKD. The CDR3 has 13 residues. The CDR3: CAISESGQTEAFF. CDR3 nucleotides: TGTGCCATCAGTGAGTCTGGACAGACTGAAGCTTTCTTT.

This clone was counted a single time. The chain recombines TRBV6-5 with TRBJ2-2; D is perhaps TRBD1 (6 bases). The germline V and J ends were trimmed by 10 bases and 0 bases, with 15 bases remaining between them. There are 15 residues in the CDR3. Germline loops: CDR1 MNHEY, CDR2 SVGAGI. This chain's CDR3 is CAIKQGSANTGELFF. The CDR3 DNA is TGTGCCATTAAACAGGGATCCGCGAACACCGGGGAGCTGTTTTTT.

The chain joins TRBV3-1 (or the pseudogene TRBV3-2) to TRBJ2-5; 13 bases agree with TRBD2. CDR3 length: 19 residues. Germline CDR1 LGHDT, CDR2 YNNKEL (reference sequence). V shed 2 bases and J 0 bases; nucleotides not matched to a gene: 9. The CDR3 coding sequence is TGTGCCAGCAGCCAATCGATGACTAGCGGGGGGACCTACCAAGAGACCCAGTACTTC. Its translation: CASSQSMTSGGTYQETQYF.

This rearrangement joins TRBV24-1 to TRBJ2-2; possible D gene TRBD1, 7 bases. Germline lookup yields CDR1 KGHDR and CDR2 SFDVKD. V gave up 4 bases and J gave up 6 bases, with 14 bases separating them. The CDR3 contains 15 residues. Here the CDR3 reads CATSEGPRGAGELFF. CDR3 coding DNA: TGTGCCACCAGTGAGGGACCCAGGGGGGCCGGGGAGCTGTTTTTT.

The CDR3 sequence: CASSWTRDQPQHF. The CDR3, as DNA: TGTGCCAGCAGCTGGACAAGAGATCAGCCCCAGCATTTT. The genes are TRBV28 and TRBJ1-5, with a tentative D call TRBD1 (5 bases). Trimming removed 6 bases at V and 5 bases at J, with 11 bases between. Germline V gene lookup returns CDR1 MDHEN and CDR2 SYDVKM. The CDR3 runs 13 residues.

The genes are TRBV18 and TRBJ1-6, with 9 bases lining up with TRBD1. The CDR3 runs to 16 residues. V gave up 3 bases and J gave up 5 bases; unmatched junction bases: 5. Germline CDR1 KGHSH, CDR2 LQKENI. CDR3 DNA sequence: TGTGCCAGCTCACCGGGACAGGGCCGAGATAATTCACCCCTCCACTTT. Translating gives CASSPGQGRDNSPLHF.

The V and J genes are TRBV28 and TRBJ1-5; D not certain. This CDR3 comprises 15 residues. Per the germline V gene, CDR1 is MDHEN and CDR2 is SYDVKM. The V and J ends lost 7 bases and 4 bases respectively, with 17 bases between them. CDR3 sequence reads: CASTSPAGPNQPQHF. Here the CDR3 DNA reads TGTGCCAGCACCAGTCCCGCGGGCCCGAATCAGCCCCAGCATTTT.